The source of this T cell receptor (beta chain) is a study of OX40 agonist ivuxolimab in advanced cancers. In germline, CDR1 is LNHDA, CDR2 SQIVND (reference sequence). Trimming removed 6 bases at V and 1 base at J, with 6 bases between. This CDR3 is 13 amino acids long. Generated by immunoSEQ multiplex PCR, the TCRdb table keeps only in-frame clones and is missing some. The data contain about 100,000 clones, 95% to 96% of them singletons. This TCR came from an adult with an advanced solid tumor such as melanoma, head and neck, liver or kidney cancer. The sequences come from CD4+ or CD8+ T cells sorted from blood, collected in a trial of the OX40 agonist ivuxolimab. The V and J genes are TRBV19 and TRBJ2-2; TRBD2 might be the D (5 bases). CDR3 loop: CASRDLNTGELFF. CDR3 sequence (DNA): TGTGCCAGTAGGGACTTGAACACCGGGGAGCTGTTTTTT.